These T cell receptor beta chains were read from a single sample in a study of control samples from healthy donors and cancer patients. Here immunoSEQ multiplex PCR was the method, and the copy in TCRdb shows in-frame clones only, minus some. The profile covers 150,000 to 180,000 clones, with about 93% appearing a single time and 2.4% taken by the ten largest. The sequenced material came from blood. The receptors were gathered from a man aged 45 to 65 in good health. Both conserved end residues are part of each CDR3. A D gene is named only where the DNA matches it firmly. Part of the rows lack a size; the others show once, few, many or a class for expanded clones.

once	-	TRBV5-4	TRBJ1-3	TGTGCCAGCAGCTTGGGCGCTTCAGGAAACACCATATATTTT	CASSLGASGNTIYF
once	TRBD1	TRBV5-5	TRBJ2-3	TGTGCCAGCAGCGGAGGGACAGGAGGCGACACAGATACGCAGTATTTT	CASSGGTGGDTDTQYF
-	-	TRBV7-6	TRBJ2-3	TGTGCCAGCAGCCAAACGGACATTACTAGCACAGATACGCAGTATTTT	CASSQTDITSTDTQYF
-	-	TRBV28	TRBJ2-3	TGTGCCCTCGGAGGGGGTACAGATACGCAGTATTTT	CALGGGTDTQYF
-	TRBD1	TRBV30	TRBJ2-2	TGTGCCTGGAGGAAACAGGGGACGGCCGGGGAGCTGTTTTTT	CAWRKQGTAGELFF
once	-	TRBV14	TRBJ2-1	TGTGCCAGCAGCTTATTGACAGGTGGTAGAAATGAGCAGTTCTTC	CASSLLTGGRNEQFF
once	-	TRBV7-2	TRBJ2-1	TGTGCCAGCAGCTTATTTGGGGGAAATGTCAATGAGCAGTTCTTC	CASSLFGGNVNEQFF
-	TRBD2	TRBV6-2/TRBV6-3	TRBJ2-3	TGTGCCAGCAGTTCACTAGCGGTGGGCACATGGGATACGCAGTATTTT	CASSSLAVGTWDTQYF
-	-	TRBV9	TRBJ2-5	TGTGCCAGCAGGAACGTGGGCCAAGAGACCCAGTACTTC	CASRNVGQETQYF
-	TRBD1	TRBV9	TRBJ2-7	TGTGCCAGCAGTTTGAGGGGGCCTCCCTACGAGCAGTACTTC	CASSLRGPPYEQYF
-	-	TRBV5-1	TRBJ2-1	TGCGCCAGCAGCTTGGGCGGCAGCTCCTACAATGAGCAGTTCTTC	CASSLGGSSYNEQFF
-	-	TRBV29-1	TRBJ1-1	TGCAGCGTTGATCGGACTGAAGCTTTCTTT	CSVDRTEAFF
-	TRBD1	TRBV5-1	TRBJ2-2	TGCGCCAGCAGCTTGGCCGGACAGGGAGGAACCGGGGAGCTGTTTTTT	CASSLAGQGGTGELFF
-	TRBD1	TRBV6-5	TRBJ1-5	TGTGCCAGCCTAACAGGGGGAATGGGCAATCAGCCCCAGCATTTT	CASLTGGMGNQPQHF
-	TRBD2	TRBV2	TRBJ2-1	TGTGCCAGCAGTGTAGCGGGAAGCTCCTACAATGAGCAGTTCTTC	CASSVAGSSYNEQFF
-	-	TRBV6-5	TRBJ1-2	TGTGCCAGCAAAGGACAGTCCTACTATGGCTACACCTTC	CASKGQSYYGYTF
-	TRBD1	TRBV27	TRBJ2-7	TGTGCCAGCAGTTTCCGGGACAGGTCCTACGAGCAGTACTTC	CASSFRDRSYEQYF
-	TRBD1	TRBV2	TRBJ1-4	TGTGCCAGCAGCCCGGACAGGAGGAATGAAAAACTGTTTTTT	CASSPDRRNEKLFF
-	TRBD1	TRBV4-2	TRBJ1-2	TGTGCCAGCAGCCAATCGGGACAGGCCTACTATGGCTACACCTTC	CASSQSGQAYYGYTF
-	-	TRBV24-1	TRBJ2-3	TGTGCCACCAGTGGGGGGAGTAGCACAGATACGCAGTATTTT	CATSGGSSTDTQYF
-	-	TRBV24-1	TRBJ2-6	TGTGCCACCAGTGGGGGAACCGGGGCCAACGTCCTGACTTTC	CATSGGTGANVLTF
-	TRBD1	TRBV10-1	TRBJ1-4	TGCGCCACCATGGCTTTGGACAGGATGACAACTAATGAAAAACTGTTTTTT	CATMALDRMTTNEKLFF
-	TRBD1	TRBV2	TRBJ2-2	TGTGCCAGCACCAAAAACCCCGGGACAGAGAGCACCGGGGAGCTGTTTTTT	CASTKNPGTESTGELFF
-	-	TRBV18	TRBJ2-4	TGTGCCAGCCGTGAATTAGCCAAAAACATTCAGTACTTC	CASRELAKNIQYF
-	-	TRBV3-1/TRBV3-2	TRBJ2-5	TGTGCCAGCAGCCAAGCCCGTAGCGGCGAAGAGACCCAGTACTTC	CASSQARSGEETQYF
-	TRBD2	TRBV5-1	TRBJ2-7	TGCGCCAGCAGCTTGCTTAGCGGGAGCTCCTACGAGCAGTACTTC	CASSLLSGSSYEQYF
-	TRBD2	TRBV5-4	TRBJ2-1	TGTGCCAGCAGCTTGTTTGGGGGACTAGCGGGAGTAAATGAGCAGTTCTTC	CASSLFGGLAGVNEQFF
-	-	TRBV20-1	TRBJ2-7	TGCAGTGCTGTTCAGGAGGAGCAGTACTTC	CSAVQEEQYF
-	TRBD1	TRBV7-8	TRBJ1-6	TGTGCCAGCAGCCTAGGGACAGATTATAATTCACCCCTCCACTTT	CASSLGTDYNSPLHF
-	TRBD1	TRBV5-8	TRBJ2-7	TGTGCCAGCAGTACGGGACAGGGCGGTTCGGAGCAGTACTTC	CASSTGQGGSEQYF
-	TRBD1	TRBV3-1/TRBV3-2	TRBJ2-7	TGTGCCAGCAGCTTTACCCGGACAGGGCACGAGCAGTACTTC	CASSFTRTGHEQYF
-	-	TRBV5-5	TRBJ2-7	TGTGCCAGCAGCTTGGCCTACGAGCAGTACTTC	CASSLAYEQYF
-	-	TRBV13	TRBJ2-1	TGTGCCAGCAGCCACAGGGATTCCTACAATGAGCAGTTCTTC	CASSHRDSYNEQFF